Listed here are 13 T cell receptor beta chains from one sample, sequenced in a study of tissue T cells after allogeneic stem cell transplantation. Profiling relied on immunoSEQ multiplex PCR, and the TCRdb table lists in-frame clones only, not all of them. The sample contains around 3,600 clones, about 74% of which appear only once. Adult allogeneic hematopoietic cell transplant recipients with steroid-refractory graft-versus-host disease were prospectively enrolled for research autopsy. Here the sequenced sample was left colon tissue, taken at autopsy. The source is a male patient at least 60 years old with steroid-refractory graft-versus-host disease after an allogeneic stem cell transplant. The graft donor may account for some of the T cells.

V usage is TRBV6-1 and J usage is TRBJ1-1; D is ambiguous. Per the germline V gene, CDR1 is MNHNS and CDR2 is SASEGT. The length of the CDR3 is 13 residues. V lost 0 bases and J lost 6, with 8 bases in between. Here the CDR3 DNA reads TGTGCCAGCAGTGAAGCAGGAGATCCTGAAGCTTTCTTT. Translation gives CASSEAGDPEAFF.

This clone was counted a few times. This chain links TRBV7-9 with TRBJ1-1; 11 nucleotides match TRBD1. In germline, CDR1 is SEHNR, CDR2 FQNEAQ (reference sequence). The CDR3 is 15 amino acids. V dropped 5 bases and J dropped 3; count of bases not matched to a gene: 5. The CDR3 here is CASSLGQGGDTEAFF. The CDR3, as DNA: TGTGCCAGCAGCCTGGGACAGGGGGGGGACACTGAAGCTTTCTTT.

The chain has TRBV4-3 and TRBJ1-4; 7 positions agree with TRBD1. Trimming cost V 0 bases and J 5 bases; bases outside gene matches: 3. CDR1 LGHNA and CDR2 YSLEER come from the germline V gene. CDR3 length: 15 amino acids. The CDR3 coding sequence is TGCGCCAGCAGCCAAGAGACAGGGTTAAATGAAAAACTGTTTTTT. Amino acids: CASSQETGLNEKLFF.

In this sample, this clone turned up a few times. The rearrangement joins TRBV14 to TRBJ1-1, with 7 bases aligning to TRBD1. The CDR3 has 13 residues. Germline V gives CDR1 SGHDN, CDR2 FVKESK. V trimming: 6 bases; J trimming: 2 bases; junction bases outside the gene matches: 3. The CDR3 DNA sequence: TGTGCCAGCAGTCGGGACAGTAACACTGAAGCTTTCTTT. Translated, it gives CASSRDSNTEAFF. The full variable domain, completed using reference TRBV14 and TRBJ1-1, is EAGVTQFPSHSVIEKGQTVTLRCDPISGHDNLYWYRRVMGKEIKFLLHFVKESKQDESGMPNNRFLAERTGGTYSTLKVQPAELEDSGVYFCASSRDSNTEAFFGQGTRLTVV.

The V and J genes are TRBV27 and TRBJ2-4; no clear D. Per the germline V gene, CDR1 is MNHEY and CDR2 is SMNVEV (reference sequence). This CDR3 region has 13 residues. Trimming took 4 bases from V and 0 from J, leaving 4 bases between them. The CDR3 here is CASSSLAKNIQYF. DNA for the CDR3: TGTGCCAGCAGTTCGCTAGCCAAAAACATTCAGTACTTC.

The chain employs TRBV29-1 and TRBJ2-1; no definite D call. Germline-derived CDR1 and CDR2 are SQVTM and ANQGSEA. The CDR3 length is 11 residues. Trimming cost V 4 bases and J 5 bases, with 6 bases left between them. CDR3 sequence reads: CSVGADNEQFF. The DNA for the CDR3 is TGCAGCGTTGGGGCCGACAATGAGCAGTTCTTC.

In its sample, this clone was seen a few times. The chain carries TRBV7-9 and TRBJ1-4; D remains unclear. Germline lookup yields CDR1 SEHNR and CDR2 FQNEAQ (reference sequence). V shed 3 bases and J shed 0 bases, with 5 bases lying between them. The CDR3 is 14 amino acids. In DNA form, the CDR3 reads TGTGCCAGCAGCTTGCGGGCAACTAATGAAAAACTGTTTTTT. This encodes CASSLRATNEKLFF.

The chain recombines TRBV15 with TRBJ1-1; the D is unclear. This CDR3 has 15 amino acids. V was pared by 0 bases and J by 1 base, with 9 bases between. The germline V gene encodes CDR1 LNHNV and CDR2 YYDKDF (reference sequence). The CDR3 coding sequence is TGTGCCACCAGCAGAGAAAATGGCGAGAACACTGAAGCTTTCTTT. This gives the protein CATSRENGENTEAFF.

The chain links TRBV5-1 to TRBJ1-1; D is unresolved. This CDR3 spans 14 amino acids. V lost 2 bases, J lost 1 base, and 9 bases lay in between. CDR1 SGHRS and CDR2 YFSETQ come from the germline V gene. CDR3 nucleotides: TGCGCCAGCAGCTTCTTGCCGGGGAACACTGAAGCTTTCTTT. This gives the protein CASSFLPGNTEAFF.

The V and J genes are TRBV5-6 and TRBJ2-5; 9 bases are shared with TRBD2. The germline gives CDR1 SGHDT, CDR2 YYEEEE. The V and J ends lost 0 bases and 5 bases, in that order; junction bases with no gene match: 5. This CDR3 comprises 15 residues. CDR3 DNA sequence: TGTGCCAGCAGCTTGGGGCTAGCGGGGTTGGAGACCCAGTACTTC. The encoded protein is CASSLGLAGLETQYF.

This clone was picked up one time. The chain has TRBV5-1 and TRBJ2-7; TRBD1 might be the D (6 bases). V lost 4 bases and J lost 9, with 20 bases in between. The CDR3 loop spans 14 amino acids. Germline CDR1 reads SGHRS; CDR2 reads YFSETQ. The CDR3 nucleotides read TGCGCCAGCAGCCGCAACAGGGATTACGATGCGCAGTACTTC. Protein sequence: CASSRNRDYDAQYF.

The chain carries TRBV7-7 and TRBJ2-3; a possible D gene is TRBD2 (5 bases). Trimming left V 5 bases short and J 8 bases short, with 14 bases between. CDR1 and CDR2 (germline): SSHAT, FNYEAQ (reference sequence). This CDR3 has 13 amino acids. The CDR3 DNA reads TGTGCCAGCAGCCCAGGACCCCGGGGTACGCAGTATTTT. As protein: CASSPGPRGTQYF.

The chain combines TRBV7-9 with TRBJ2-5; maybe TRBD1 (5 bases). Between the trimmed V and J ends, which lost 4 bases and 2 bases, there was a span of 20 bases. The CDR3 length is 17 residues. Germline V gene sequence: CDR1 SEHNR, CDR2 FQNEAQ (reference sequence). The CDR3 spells CASSSPSNRITQETQYF. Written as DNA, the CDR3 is TGTGCCAGCAGCTCCCCCTCCAACAGGATTACTCAAGAGACCCAGTACTTC. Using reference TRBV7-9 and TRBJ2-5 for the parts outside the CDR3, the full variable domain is DTGVSQNPRHKITKRGQNVTFRCDPISEHNRLYWYRQTLGQGPEFLTYFQNEAQLEKSRLLSDRFSAERPKGSFSTLEIQRTEQGDSAMYLCASSSPSNRITQETQYFGPGTRLLVL.